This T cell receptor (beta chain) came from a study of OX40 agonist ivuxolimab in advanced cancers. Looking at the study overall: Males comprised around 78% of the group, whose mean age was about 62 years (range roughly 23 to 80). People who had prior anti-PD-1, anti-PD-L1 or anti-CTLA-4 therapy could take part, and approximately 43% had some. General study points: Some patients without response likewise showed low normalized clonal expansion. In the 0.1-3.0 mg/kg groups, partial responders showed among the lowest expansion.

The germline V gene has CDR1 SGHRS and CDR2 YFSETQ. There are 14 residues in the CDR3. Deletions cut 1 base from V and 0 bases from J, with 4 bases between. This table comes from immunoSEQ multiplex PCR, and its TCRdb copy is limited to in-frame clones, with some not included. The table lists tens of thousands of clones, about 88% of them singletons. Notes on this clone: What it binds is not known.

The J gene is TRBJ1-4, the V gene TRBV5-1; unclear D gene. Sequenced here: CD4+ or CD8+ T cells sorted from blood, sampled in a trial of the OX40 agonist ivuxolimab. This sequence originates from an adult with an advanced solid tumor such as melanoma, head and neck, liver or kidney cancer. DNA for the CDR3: TGCGCCAGCAGCTTGACAGCAACTAATGAAAAACTGTTTTTT. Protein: CASSLTATNEKLFF.